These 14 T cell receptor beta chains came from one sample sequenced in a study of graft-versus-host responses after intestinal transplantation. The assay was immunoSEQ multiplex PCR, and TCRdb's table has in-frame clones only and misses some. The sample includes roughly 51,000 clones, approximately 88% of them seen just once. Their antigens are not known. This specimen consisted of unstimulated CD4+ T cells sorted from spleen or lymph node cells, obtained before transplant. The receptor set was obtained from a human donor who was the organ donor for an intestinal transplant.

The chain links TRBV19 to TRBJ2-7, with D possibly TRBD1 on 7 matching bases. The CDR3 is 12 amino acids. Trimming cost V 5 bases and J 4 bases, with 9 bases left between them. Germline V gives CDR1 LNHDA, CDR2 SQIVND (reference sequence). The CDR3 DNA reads TGTGCCAGTAGTTCAGGGGGGTACGAGCAGTACTTC. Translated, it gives CASSSGGYEQYF.

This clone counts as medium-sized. The chain's CDR3 is CAWNPGGGLEKLFF. For the CDR3, the DNA is TGTGCCTGGAATCCGGGAGGGGGCCTTGAAAAACTGTTTTTT. The chain joins TRBV30 to TRBJ1-4; TRBD1 agrees at 7 bases. The CDR3 runs 14 residues. Trimming cost V 4 bases and J 7 bases; bases outside gene matches: 9. Germline CDR1 GTSNPN, CDR2 SVGIG (reference sequence).

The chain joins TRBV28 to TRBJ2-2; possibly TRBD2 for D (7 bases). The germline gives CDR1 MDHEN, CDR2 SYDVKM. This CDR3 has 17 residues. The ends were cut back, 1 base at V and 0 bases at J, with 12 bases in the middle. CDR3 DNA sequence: TGTGCCAGCAGTTTATTGGGGGGGCGGACGAACACCGGGGAGCTGTTTTTT. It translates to CASSLLGGRTNTGELFF. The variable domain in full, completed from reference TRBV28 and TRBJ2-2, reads DVKVTQSSRYLVKRTGEKVFLECVQDMDHENMFWYRQDPGLGLRLIYFSYDVKMKEKGDIPEGYSVSREKKERFSLILESASTNQTSMYLCASSLLGGRTNTGELFFGEGSRLTVL.

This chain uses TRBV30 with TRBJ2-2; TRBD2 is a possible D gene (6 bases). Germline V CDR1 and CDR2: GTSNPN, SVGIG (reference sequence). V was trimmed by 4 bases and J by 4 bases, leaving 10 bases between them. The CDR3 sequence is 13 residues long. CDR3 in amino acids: CAWNRGGTGELFF. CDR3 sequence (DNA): TGTGCCTGGAATCGGGGAGGCACCGGGGAGCTGTTTTTT.

The CDR3 DNA reads as TGTGCCAGCTTCCGGGGGGACAGGATCAATGAGCAGTTCTTC. Translating gives CASFRGDRINEQFF. The chain uses TRBV28 and TRBJ2-1; possibly TRBD1 for D (8 bases). V gave up 8 bases and J gave up 6 bases, with 17 bases separating them. There are 14 residues in the CDR3. The germline CDR1 and CDR2 sequences are MDHEN and SYDVKM. The entire variable domain, with the rest obtained from reference TRBV28 and TRBJ2-1, is as follows: DVKVTQSSRYLVKRTGEKVFLECVQDMDHENMFWYRQDPGLGLRLIYFSYDVKMKEKGDIPEGYSVSREKKERFSLILESASTNQTSMYLCASFRGDRINEQFFGPGTRLTVL.

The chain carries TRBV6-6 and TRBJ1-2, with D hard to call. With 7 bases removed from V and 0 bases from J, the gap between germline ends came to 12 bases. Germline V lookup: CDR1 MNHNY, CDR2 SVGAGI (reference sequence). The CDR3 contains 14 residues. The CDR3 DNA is TGTGCCAGCACCCGGGGAGTTACTAACTATGGCTACACCTTC. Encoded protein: CASTRGVTNYGYTF.

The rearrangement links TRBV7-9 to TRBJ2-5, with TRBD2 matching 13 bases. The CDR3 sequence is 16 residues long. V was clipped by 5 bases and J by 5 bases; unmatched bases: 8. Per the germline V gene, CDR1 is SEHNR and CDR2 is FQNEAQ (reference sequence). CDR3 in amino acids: CASSRSGLAGLETQYF. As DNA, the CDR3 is TGTGCCAGCAGCCGCTCGGGACTAGCGGGATTGGAGACCCAGTACTTC.

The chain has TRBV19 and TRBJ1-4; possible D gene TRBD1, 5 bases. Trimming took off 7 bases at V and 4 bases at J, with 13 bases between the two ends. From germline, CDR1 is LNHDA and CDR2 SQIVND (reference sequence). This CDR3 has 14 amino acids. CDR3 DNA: TGTGCCAGTAAATCCCGGGACTATAATGAAAAACTGTTTTTT. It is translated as CASKSRDYNEKLFF.

In nucleotides, the CDR3 is TGTGCCAGCTCACGAACCGGACAGGGGGCAAACACCTTC. Translation gives CASSRTGQGANTF. V gene TRBV18 combines with J gene TRBJ1-2; 11 bases fit TRBD1. The CDR3 is 13 amino acids. After removal of 4 bases from V and 12 bases from J, the junction contained 7 bases not matched to a gene. In germline, CDR1 is KGHSH, CDR2 LQKENI.

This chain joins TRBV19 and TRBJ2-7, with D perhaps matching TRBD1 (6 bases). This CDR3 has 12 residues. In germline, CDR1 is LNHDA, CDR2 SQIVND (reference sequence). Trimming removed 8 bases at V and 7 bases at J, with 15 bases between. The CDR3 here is CASSSGVGEQYF. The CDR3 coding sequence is TGTGCCAGTTCTTCAGGGGTGGGGGAGCAGTACTTC. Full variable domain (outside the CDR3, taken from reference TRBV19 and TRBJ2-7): DGGITQSPKYLFRKEGQNVTLSCEQNLNHDAMYWYRQDPGQGLRLIYYSQIVNDFQKGDIAEGYSVSREKKESFPLTVTSAQKNPTAFYLCASSSGVGEQYFGPGTRLTVT.

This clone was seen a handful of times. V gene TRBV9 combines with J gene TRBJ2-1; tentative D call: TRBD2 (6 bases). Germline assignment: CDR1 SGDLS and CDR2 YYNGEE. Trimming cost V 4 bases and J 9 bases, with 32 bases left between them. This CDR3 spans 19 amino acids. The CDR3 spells CASSPFIVFRDCLGFEQFF. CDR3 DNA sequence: TGTGCCAGCAGCCCCTTTATAGTTTTCCGGGACTGCCTAGGTTTTGAGCAGTTCTTC.

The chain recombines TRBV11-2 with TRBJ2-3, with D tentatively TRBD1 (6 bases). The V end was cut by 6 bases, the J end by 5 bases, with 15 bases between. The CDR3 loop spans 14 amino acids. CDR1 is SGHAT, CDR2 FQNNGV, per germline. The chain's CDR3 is CASRQQGIGDTQYF. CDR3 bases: TGTGCCAGCAGACAACAGGGTATCGGAGATACGCAGTATTTT.

The CDR3, as DNA: TGTGCCTGGAGTGTACGGAACAGGGGTAACACTGAAGCTTTCTTT. Encoded protein: CAWSVRNRGNTEAFF. The rearrangement links TRBV30 to TRBJ1-1, with 7 bases fitting TRBD1. The CDR3 is 15 amino acids. The germline V gene has CDR1 GTSNPN and CDR2 SVGIG (reference sequence). The J segment lost 2 bases and the V segment lost 0 bases, leaving 6 bases of the junction unmatched.

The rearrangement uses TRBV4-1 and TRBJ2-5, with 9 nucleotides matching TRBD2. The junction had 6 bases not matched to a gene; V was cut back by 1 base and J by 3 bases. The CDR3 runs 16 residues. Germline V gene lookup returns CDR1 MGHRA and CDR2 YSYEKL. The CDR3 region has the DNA TGCGCCAGCAGCCAAGTTCTAATAGCGGGAGAAGAGACCCAGTACTTC. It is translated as CASSQVLIAGEETQYF.